Given below is one T cell receptor (beta chain) in context. These data are taken from a study of technical replicates of blood from a few donors. Germline V lookup: CDR1 KGHSH, CDR2 LQKENI. The CDR3 contains 14 residues. The V end lost 2 bases, the J end lost 6 bases, and 10 bases lay between the germline ends. Here immunoSEQ multiplex PCR was the method, and the copy in TCRdb shows in-frame clones only, minus some. The sample contains around 97,000 clones, about 96% of which appear only once. This rearrangement joins TRBV18 to TRBJ1-4, with a tentative D call TRBD1 (5 bases). The sequence was obtained from a human donor in good health. The sequencing sample was made of T cells isolated from PBMCs. The chain's CDR3 is CASSPDGGDEKLFF. The CDR3, as DNA: TGTGCCAGCTCACCAGACGGGGGGGATGAAAAACTGTTTTTT.